Given below is one T cell receptor (beta chain) in context. In the authors' workflow: Reference gene primer amplification gave estimated nucleated cell counts. The protocol was immunoSEQ multiplex PCR, while the TCRdb copy is restricted to in-frame clones and leaves out a portion. V, J and clone size derive from that table, while D and trimming were established from the DNA sequence. Of some 54,000 clones in the sample, more than 85% were seen once. These data originate in a study of blood T cell repertoires in COVID-19. The overall study: Samples came from the United States, Italy and Spain, spanning acute and convalescent COVID-19. PBMCs, B-cell-depleted T cells, or T cells were the source of the cDNA or gDNA that made up the material.

This CDR3 has 18 residues. The germline V gene has CDR1 SGHAT and CDR2 FQNNGV. Unmatched junction bases numbered 17, after V lost 8 bases and J lost 9 bases. The clonotype comes from a man aged 60 to 69 with acute or convalescent COVID-19. Sequenced material: peripheral blood. This rearrangement joins TRBV11-2 to TRBJ1-6; 12 nucleotides line up with TRBD1. The CDR3 DNA reads TGTGCCAGCTCCCTCCGGGACAGGGGGCGGGTCGCGACTTCACCCCTCCACTTT. Amino acid sequence: CASSLRDRGRVATSPLHF.